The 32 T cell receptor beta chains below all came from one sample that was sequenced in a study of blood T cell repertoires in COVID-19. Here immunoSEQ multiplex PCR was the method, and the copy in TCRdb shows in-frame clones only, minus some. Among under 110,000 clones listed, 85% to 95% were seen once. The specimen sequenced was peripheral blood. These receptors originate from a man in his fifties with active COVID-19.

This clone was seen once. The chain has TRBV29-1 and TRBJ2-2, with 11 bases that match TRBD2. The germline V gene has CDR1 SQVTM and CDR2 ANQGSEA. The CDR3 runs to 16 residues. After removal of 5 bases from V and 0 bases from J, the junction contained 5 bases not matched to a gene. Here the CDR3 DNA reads TGCAGCGTTTATTTAGCGGGAGGGACGAACACCGGGGAGCTGTTTTTT. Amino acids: CSVYLAGGTNTGELFF.

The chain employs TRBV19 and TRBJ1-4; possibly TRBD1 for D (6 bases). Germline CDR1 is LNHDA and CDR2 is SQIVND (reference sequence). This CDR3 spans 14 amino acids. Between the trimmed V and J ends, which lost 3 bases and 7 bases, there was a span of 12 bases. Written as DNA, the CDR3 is TGTGCCAGTAGTATTGCGGCCAGGGGTGAAAAACTGTTTTTT. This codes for CASSIAARGEKLFF.

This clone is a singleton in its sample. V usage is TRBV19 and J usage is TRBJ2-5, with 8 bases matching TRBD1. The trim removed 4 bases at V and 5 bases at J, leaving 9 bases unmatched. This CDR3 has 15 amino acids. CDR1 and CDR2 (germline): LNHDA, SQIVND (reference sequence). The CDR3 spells CASSSPGQARETQYF. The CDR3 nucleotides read TGTGCCAGTAGTAGCCCGGGACAGGCCAGGGAGACCCAGTACTTC.

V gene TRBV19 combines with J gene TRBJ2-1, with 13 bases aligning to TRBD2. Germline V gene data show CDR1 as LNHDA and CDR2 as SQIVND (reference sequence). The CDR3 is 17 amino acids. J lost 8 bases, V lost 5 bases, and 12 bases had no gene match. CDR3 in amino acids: CASSPWTSGSSDYEQFF. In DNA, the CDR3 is TGTGCCAGTAGTCCTTGGACTAGCGGGAGTAGTGACTATGAGCAGTTCTTC.

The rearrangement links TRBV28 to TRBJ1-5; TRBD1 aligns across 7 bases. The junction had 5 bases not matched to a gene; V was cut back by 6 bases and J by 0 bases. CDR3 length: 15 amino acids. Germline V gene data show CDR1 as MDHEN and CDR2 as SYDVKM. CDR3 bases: TGTGCCAGCAGCTGGACAGGTGATAGCAATCAGCCCCAGCATTTT. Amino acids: CASSWTGDSNQPQHF.

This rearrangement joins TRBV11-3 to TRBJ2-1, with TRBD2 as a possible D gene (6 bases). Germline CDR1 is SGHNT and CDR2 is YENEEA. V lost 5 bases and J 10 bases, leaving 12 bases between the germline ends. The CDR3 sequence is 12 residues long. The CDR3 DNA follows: TGTGCCAGCAGCGCAAGAACTAGCGAGCAGTTCTTC. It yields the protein CASSARTSEQFF.

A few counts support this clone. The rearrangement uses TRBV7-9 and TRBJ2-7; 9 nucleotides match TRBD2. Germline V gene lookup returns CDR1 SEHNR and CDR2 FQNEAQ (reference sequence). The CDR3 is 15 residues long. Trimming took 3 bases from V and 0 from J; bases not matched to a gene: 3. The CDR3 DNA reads TGTGCCAGCAGCTTTTGGCGGGGGGGCTCCTACGAGCAGTACTTC. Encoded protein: CASSFWRGGSYEQYF.

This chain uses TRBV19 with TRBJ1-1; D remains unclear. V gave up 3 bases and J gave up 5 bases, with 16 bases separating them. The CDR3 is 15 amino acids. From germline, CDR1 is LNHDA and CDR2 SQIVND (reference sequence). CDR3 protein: CASSIAAGIGTEAFF. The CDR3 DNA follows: TGTGCCAGTAGTATCGCTGCGGGGATTGGGACTGAAGCTTTCTTT. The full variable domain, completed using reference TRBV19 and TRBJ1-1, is DGGITQSPKYLFRKEGQNVTLSCEQNLNHDAMYWYRQDPGQGLRLIYYSQIVNDFQKGDIAEGYSVSREKKESFPLTVTSAQKNPTAFYLCASSIAAGIGTEAFFGQGTRLTVV.

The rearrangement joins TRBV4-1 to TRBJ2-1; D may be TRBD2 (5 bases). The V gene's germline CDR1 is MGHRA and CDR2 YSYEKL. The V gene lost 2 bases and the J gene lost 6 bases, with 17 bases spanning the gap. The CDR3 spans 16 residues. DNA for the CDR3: TGCGCCAGCAGCCAACTCAGGACTCCCGGGGTCAATGAGCAGTTCTTC. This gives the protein CASSQLRTPGVNEQFF.

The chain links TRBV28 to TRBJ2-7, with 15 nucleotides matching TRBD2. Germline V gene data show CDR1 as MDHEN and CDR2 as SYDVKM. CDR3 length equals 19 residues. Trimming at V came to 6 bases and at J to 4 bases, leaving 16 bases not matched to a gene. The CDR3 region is CASSPTRTSGRALGYEQYF. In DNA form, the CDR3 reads TGTGCCAGCAGCCCAACCCGGACTAGCGGGAGGGCCCTCGGTTACGAGCAGTACTTC.

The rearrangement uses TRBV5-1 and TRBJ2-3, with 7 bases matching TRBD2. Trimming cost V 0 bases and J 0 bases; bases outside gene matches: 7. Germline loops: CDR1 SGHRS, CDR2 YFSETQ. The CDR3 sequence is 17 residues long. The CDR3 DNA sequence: TGCGCCAGCAGCTTGGCTAGGCTAGCGGAGAGCACAGATACGCAGTATTTT. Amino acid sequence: CASSLARLAESTDTQYF.

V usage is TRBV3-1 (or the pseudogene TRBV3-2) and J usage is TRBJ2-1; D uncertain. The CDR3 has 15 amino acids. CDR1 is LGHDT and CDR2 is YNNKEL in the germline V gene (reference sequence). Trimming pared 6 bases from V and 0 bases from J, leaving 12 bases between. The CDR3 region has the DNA TGTGCCAGCAGTTCGAGCGTAGTCTCCTACAATGAGCAGTTCTTC. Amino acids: CASSSSVVSYNEQFF.

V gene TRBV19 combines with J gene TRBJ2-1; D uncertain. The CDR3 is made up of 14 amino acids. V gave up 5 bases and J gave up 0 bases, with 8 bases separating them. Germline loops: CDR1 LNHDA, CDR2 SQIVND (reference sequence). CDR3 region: CASSVPFSYNEQFF. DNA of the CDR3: TGTGCCAGTAGTGTCCCGTTCTCCTACAATGAGCAGTTCTTC.

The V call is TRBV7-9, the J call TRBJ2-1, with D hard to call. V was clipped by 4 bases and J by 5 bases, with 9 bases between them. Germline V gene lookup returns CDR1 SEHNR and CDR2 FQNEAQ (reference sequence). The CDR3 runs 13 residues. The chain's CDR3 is CASSWAENNEQFF. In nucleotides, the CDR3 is TGTGCCAGCAGCTGGGCCGAGAACAATGAGCAGTTCTTC.

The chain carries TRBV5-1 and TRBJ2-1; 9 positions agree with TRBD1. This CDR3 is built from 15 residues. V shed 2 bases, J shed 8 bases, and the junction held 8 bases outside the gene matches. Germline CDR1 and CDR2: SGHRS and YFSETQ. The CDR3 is CASSFTGTGSDEQFF. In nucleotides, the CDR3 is TGCGCCAGCAGCTTCACCGGGACAGGGTCGGATGAGCAGTTCTTC.

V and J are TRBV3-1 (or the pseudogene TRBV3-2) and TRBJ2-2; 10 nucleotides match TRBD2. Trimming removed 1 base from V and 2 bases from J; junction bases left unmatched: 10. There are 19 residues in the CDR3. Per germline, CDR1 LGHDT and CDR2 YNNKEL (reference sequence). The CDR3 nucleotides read TGTGCCAGCAGCCAAGGTAGGCTAGCGGGAGCCCCAAACACCGGGGAGCTGTTTTTT. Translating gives CASSQGRLAGAPNTGELFF.

The CDR3 is CASVWGEINYGYTF. In DNA, the CDR3 is TGTGCCAGCGTATGGGGGGAGATAAACTATGGCTACACCTTC. The chain employs TRBV6-5 and TRBJ1-2; a weak D match, TRBD1 (5 bases). Trimming removed 8 bases at V and 2 bases at J, with 15 bases between. Germline-derived CDR1 and CDR2 are MNHEY and SVGAGI. CDR3 length: 14 amino acids.

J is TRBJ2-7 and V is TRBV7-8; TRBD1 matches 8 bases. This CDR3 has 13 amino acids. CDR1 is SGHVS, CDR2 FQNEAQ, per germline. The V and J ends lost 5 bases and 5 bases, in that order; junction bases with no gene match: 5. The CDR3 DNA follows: TGTGCCAGCAGCAAAACGACAGGGGACGAGCAGTACTTC. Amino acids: CASSKTTGDEQYF.

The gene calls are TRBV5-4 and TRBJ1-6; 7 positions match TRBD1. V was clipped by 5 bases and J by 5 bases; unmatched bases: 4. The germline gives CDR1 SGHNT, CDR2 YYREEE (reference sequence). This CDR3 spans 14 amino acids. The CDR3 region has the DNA TGTGCCAGCAGAGGGACAGAAAATAATTCACCCCTCCACTTT. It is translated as CASRGTENNSPLHF.

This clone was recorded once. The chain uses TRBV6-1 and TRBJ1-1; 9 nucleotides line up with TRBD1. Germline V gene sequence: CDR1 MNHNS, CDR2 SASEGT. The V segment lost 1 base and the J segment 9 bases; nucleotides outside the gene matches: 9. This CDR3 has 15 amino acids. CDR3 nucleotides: TGTGCCAGCAGTGAAGTGACAGGGGGAGGTAGGAAAGCTTTCTTT. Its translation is CASSEVTGGGRKAFF.

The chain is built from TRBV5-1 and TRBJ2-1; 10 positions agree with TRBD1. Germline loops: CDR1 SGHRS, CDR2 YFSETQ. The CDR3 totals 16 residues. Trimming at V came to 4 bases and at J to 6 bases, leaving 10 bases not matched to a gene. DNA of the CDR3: TGCGCCAGCAGCCACACGGGACAGGGGAATCCCAATGAGCAGTTCTTC. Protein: CASSHTGQGNPNEQFF.

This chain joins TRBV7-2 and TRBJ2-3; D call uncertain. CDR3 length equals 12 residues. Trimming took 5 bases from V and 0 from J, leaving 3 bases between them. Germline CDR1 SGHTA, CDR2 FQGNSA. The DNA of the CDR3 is TGTGCCAGCAGCCCGAGCACAGATACGCAGTATTTT. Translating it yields CASSPSTDTQYF.

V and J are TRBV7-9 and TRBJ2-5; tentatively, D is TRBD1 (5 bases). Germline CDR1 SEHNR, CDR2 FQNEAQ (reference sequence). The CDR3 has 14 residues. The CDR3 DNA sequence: TGTGCGACAAAGGGGATCAGGCCCCAAGAGACCCAGTACTTC. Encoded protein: CATKGIRPQETQYF.

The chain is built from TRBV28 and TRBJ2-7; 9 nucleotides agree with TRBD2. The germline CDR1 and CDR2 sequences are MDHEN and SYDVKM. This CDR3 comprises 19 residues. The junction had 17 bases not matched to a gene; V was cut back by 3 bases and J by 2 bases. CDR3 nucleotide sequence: TGTGCCAGCAGTTTCCCTCCATTATTTAGCGGGAGAGTGGCCTACGAGCAGTACTTC. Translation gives CASSFPPLFSGRVAYEQYF.

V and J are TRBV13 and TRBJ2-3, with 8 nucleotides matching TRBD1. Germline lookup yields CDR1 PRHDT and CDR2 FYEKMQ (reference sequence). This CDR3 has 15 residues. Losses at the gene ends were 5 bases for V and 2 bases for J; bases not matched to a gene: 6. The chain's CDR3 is CASSTRDRSTDTQYF. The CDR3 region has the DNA TGTGCCAGCAGCACCCGGGACAGGTCCACAGATACGCAGTATTTT. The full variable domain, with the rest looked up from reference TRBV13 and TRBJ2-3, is AAGVIQSPRHLIKEKRETATLKCYPIPRHDTVYWYQQGPGQDPQFLISFYEKMQSDKGSIPDRFSAQQFSDYHSELNMSSLELGDSALYFCASSTRDRSTDTQYFGPGTRLTVL.

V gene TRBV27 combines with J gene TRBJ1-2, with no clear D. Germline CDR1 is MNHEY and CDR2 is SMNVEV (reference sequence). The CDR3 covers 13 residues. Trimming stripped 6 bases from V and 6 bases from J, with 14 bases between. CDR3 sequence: CASRTLTVDGYTF. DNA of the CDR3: TGTGCCAGCAGGACCCTAACAGTCGATGGCTACACCTTC.

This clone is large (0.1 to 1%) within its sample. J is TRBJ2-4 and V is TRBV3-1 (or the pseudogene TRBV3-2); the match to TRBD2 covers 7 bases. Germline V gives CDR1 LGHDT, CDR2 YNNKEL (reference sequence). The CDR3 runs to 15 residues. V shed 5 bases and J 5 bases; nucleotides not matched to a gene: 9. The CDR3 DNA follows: TGTGCCAGCAGCACCAGCAGGCTAGCGGAAAACATTCAGTACTTC. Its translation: CASSTSRLAENIQYF.

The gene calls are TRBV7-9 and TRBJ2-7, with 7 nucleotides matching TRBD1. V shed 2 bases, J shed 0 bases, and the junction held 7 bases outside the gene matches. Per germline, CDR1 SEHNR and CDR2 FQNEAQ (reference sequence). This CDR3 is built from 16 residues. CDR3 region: CASSLSPGGGSYEQYF. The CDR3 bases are TGTGCCAGCAGCTTATCCCCAGGGGGTGGCTCCTACGAGCAGTACTTC.

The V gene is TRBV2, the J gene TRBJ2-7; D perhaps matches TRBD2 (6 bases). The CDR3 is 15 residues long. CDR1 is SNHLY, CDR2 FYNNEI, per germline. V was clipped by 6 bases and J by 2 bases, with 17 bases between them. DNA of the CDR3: TGTGCCAGCAGCCGGGACTCCCCCGGCCCCTACGAGCAGTACTTC. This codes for CASSRDSPGPYEQYF.

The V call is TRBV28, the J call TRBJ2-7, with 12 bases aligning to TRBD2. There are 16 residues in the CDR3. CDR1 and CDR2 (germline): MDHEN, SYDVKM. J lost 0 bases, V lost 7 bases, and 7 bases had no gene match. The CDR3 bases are TGTGCCAGCACCCAACTAGCGGGAGGCCACTCCTACGAGCAGTACTTC. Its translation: CASTQLAGGHSYEQYF.

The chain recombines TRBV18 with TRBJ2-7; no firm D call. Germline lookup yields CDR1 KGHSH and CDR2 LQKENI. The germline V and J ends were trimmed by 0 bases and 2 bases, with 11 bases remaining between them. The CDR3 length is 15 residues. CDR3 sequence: CASSPPPEPPYEQYF. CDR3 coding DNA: TGTGCCAGCTCACCACCGCCGGAGCCCCCCTACGAGCAGTACTTC.

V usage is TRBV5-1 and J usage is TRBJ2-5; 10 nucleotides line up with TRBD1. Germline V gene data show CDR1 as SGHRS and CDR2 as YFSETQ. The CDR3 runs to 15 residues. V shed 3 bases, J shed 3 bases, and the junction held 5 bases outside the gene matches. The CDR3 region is CASSWTGTGEETQYF. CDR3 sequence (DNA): TGCGCCAGCAGCTGGACGGGGACAGGGGAAGAGACCCAGTACTTC. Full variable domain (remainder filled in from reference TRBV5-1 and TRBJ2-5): KAGVTQTPRYLIKTRGQQVTLSCSPISGHRSVSWYQQTPGQGLQFLFEYFSETQRNKGNFPGRFSGRQFSNSRSEMNVSTLELGDSALYLCASSWTGTGEETQYFGPGTRLLVL.